This T cell receptor beta chain was identified in a study of metastatic and nonmetastatic thyroid tumors. Looking at the study overall: Repertoire comparison spanned blood and tumor or nodule tissue of malignant and benign thyroid patients.

Until they underwent thyroid surgery, no patient had received any treatment. This CDR3 has 15 residues. Germline V gene lookup returns CDR1 LNHNV and CDR2 YYDKDF (reference sequence). The trim removed 0 bases at V and 5 bases at J, leaving 4 bases unmatched. Study-level points and caveats: When malignant thyroid tumors were compared with benign nodules, TCR beta diversity was reportedly significantly higher in the malignant tumors. This held in both blood and tumor samples.

This clone was seen ten or more times. Its antigen is currently unknown. MiXCR re-clonotyped the PCR reads for TCRdb. The sample lists 90,000 or so clones, 7.5% to 9% seen once, with 8% to 10% in the top ten. Sequences were obtained from blood. This sequence originates from a female donor with papillary thyroid cancer or a benign thyroid nodule (not recorded which). Some clones in this sample may be carry-over from other donors' samples. The chain uses TRBV15 and TRBJ2-3, with TRBD2 matching 8 bases. In DNA form, the CDR3 reads TGTGCCACCAGCAGAGATAGCGGGGCGGTAGATACGCAGTATTTT. Protein: CATSRDSGAVDTQYF.